A selection of T cell receptor beta chains follows, all from one sample in a study of T-cell reconstitution after alpha-beta-depleted transplantation in children. TCRdb reanalysed the PCR reads using MiXCR and keeps one entry per CDR3 protein. The data hold 440,000 or so distinct CDR3 sequences, with roughly 44% observed a single time. The starting material was PBMCs, obtained before TCRalphabeta/CD19-depleted stem cell transplant. Receptor source: a girl aged 2-9 years with aplastic anemia, due to receive a stem cell transplant. CDR3s include the opening cysteine and the closing phenylalanine or tryptophan. D genes are given only for firm matches. The size field is filled for only some rows; it gives once, few, many or a size class.

d_gene	abundance	v_gene	j_gene	CDR3aa	CDR3nt
NA	few	TRBV28	TRBJ2-7	CASSQGAEQYF	TGTGCCAGCAGTCAAGGAGCCGAGCAGTACTTC
NA	few	TRBV7-6	TRBJ2-7	CASSLDTGAKGEQYF	TGTGCCAGCAGCTTAGATACAGGCGCAAAAGGAGAGCAGTACTTC
NA	once	TRBV4-2	TRBJ1-2	CSSSQEGSANYGYTF	TGTTCCAGCAGCCAGGAGGGTAGTGCAAACTATGGCTACACCTTC
NA	medium-sized	TRBV20-1	TRBJ2-1	CSAIGSSYNEQFF	TGCAGTGCTATCGGGAGTTCCTACAATGAGCAGTTCTTC
TRBD1	NA	TRBV7-7	TRBJ2-3	CASSLGLPGQGSDTQYF	TGTGCCAGCAGCTTAGGATTACCGGGACAGGGATCAGATACGCAGTATTTT
TRBD1	NA	TRBV5-1	TRBJ1-1	CASSKTLTGTNTEAFF	TGCGCCAGCAGCAAAACCCTGACAGGGACGAACACTGAAGCTTTCTTT
NA	NA	TRBV29-1	TRBJ2-5	CSVERGTQYF	TGCAGCGTTGAACGGGGGACCCAGTACTTC
NA	NA	TRBV20-1	TRBJ2-3	CSARPSGRGTDTQYF	TGCAGTGCTAGACCCAGCGGGCGAGGCACAGATACGCAGTATTTT
NA	NA	TRBV20-1	TRBJ2-3	CSAPNGADTQYF	TGCAGTGCTCCGAATGGGGCAGATACGCAGTATTTT
NA	NA	TRBV5-1	TRBJ2-2	CASSLAPAEGTGELFF	TGCGCCAGCAGCTTGGCCCCAGCGGAAGGCACCGGGGAGCTGTTTTTT
NA	NA	TRBV28	TRBJ2-7	CASSFPGTGYEHYF	TGTGCCAGCAGTTTCCCGGGGACGGGTTACGAGCATTACTTC
TRBD1	few	TRBV5-1	TRBJ2-6	CASSPGTGVLLSGANVLTF	TGCGCCAGCAGCCCAGGAACAGGGGTCCTCCTCTCTGGGGCCAACGTCCTGACTTTC
NA	many	TRBV20-1	TRBJ2-7	CSARDQGSPSSCEQYF	TGCAGTGCTAGAGATCAGGGTAGCCCCTCATCCTGCGAGCAGTACTTC
NA	few	TRBV4-1	TRBJ2-1	CASSQVLKYNEQFF	TGCGCCAGCAGCCAAGTCCTTAAGTACAATGAGCAGTTCTTC
TRBD2	many	TRBV20-1	TRBJ2-3	CSARTSGAGGTDTQYF	TGCAGTGCTAGGACTAGCGGGGCCGGGGGCACAGATACGCAGTATTTT
NA	many	TRBV20-1	TRBJ2-1	CSATRDISFSYNEQFF	TGCAGTGCCACGCGGGACATTAGTTTCTCCTACAATGAGCAGTTCTTC
TRBD2	NA	TRBV20-1	TRBJ2-7	CCARTSGRAPSVYEQYF	TGCTGTGCTCGGACTAGCGGGAGGGCCCCCTCAGTCTACGAGCAGTACTTC
NA	NA	TRBV27	TRBJ2-1	CASSPRGRVGTSRFGEQFF	TGTGCCAGCAGTCCCCGGGGCAGGGTGGGAACTAGTAGGTTCGGTGAGCAGTTCTTC
TRBD1	NA	TRBV7-8	TRBJ1-5	CASSLGTGGSQPQHF	TGTGCCAGCAGCTTAGGAACAGGGGGCAGTCAGCCCCAGCATTTT